These T cell receptor beta chains were read from a single sample in a study of T cells after yellow fever vaccination. Each CDR3 protein is one row after TCRdb ran MiXCR on the 5' RACE reads. The repertoire consists of almost 600,000 distinct CDR3 sequences, with roughly 14% occurring once and the leading ten covering over 12%. The material was PBMCs, obtained on the day of the yellow fever booster vaccination. All receptors derive from a man younger than 45 who received the YFV17D yellow fever vaccine. Each CDR3 is given with its conserved first and last residue. A D gene is named only where the DNA matches it firmly. Only some rows state a clone size, as once, few, many or a class for expanded clones.

length: 16; V: TRBV12-3/TRBV12-4; D: TRBD2; size: .; J: TRBJ2-2; CDR3: CASDVGLAGNTGELFF; DNA: TGTGCCAGCGACGTGGGACTAGCGGGGAACACCGGGGAGCTGTTTTTT
length: 15; V: TRBV7-9; D: .; size: .; J: TRBJ1-1; CDR3: CASSLTPPVGTEAFF; DNA: TGTGCCAGCAGCTTGACCCCCCCGGTGGGGACTGAAGCTTTCTTT
length: 14; V: TRBV30; D: TRBD1; size: few; J: TRBJ2-7; CDR3: CAWSPGTGLYEQYF; DNA: TGTGCCTGGAGTCCCGGGACAGGCCTCTACGAGCAGTACTTC
length: 14; V: TRBV29-1; D: TRBD2; size: few; J: TRBJ2-5; CDR3: CSAGGLAGQETQYF; DNA: TGCAGCGCCGGGGGACTAGCGGGACAAGAGACCCAGTACTTC
length: 15; V: TRBV5-4; D: TRBD1; size: .; J: TRBJ2-1; CDR3: CASSAPGQSYNEQFF; DNA: TGTGCCAGCAGCGCACCGGGACAGTCCTACAATGAGCAGTTCTTC
length: 14; V: TRBV4-3; D: .; size: .; J: TRBJ1-2; CDR3: CASSQDQGMGGYTF; DNA: TGCGCCAGCAGCCAAGATCAGGGTATGGGGGGCTACACCTTC
length: 14; V: TRBV28; D: TRBD2; size: many; J: TRBJ2-7; CDR3: CASSLLAGPYEQYF; DNA: TGTGCCAGCAGTTTACTAGCGGGGCCCTACGAGCAGTACTTC
length: 12; V: TRBV12-3/TRBV12-4; D: .; size: few; J: TRBJ2-5; CDR3: CASRPDGETQYF; DNA: TGTGCCAGCAGGCCCGACGGAGAGACCCAGTACTTC
length: 17; V: TRBV4-3; D: TRBD2; size: .; J: TRBJ2-5; CDR3: CASSQDRERGGEETQYF; DNA: TGCGCCAGCAGCCAAGATCGGGAGCGGGGAGGAGAAGAGACCCAGTACTTC
length: 13; V: TRBV14; D: TRBD1; size: few; J: TRBJ2-5; CDR3: CASSQGDRETQYF; DNA: TGTGCCAGCAGCCAAGGGGACAGAGAGACCCAGTACTTC
length: 14; V: TRBV20-1; D: .; size: .; J: TRBJ2-7; CDR3: CSGSLGSGNYEQYF; DNA: TGCAGTGGGAGTTTGGGTTCGGGTAACTACGAGCAGTACTTC
length: 16; V: TRBV6-1; D: .; size: few; J: TRBJ2-1; CDR3: CASSPLGVSSYNEQFF; DNA: TGTGCCAGCAGTCCCCTGGGGGTAAGCTCCTACAATGAGCAGTTCTTC
length: 14; V: TRBV5-1; D: .; size: many; J: TRBJ2-4; CDR3: CASSLTQGQNIQYF; DNA: TGCGCCAGCAGCTTGACGCAGGGTCAAAACATTCAGTACTTC
length: 15; V: TRBV2; D: .; size: .; J: TRBJ2-7; CDR3: CASRVEQGGVYEQYF; DNA: TGTGCCAGCAGGGTAGAACAGGGGGGGGTCTACGAGCAGTACTTC
length: 13; V: TRBV7-9; D: .; size: .; J: TRBJ1-1; CDR3: CASSSTGYSEAFF; DNA: TGTGCCAGCAGCTCTACAGGGTACTCTGAAGCTTTCTTT
length: 16; V: TRBV6-2/TRBV6-3; D: TRBD2; size: .; J: TRBJ2-1; CDR3: CASRAGDRVLSDEQFF; DNA: TGTGCCAGCAGAGCGGGGGATCGGGTATTGTCCGATGAGCAGTTCTTC
length: 17; V: TRBV29-1; D: TRBD2; size: .; J: TRBJ2-1; CDR3: CSVEGVVTSGPWDEQFF; DNA: TGCAGCGTTGAAGGTGTAGTGACTAGCGGGCCCTGGGATGAGCAGTTCTTC
length: 15; V: TRBV28; D: TRBD1; size: .; J: TRBJ1-6; CDR3: CASSLADRVGSPLHF; DNA: TGTGCCAGCAGTTTAGCGGACAGGGTGGGGTCACCCCTCCACTTT
length: 16; V: TRBV9; D: TRBD2; size: many; J: TRBJ2-6; CDR3: CASSVRGDAGANVLTF; DNA: TGTGCCAGCAGCGTCCGGGGGGACGCTGGGGCCAACGTCCTGACTTTC
length: 14; V: TRBV10-3; D: .; size: .; J: TRBJ2-1; CDR3: CAIRFESSYNEQFF; DNA: TGTGCCATCAGGTTCGAGAGCTCCTACAATGAGCAGTTCTTC
length: 13; V: TRBV29-1; D: TRBD1; size: few; J: TRBJ2-2; CDR3: CSVRQGGSGELFF; DNA: TGCAGCGTACGACAGGGGGGTTCCGGGGAGCTGTTTTTT
length: 15; V: TRBV6-1; D: TRBD1; size: many; J: TRBJ2-1; CDR3: CASSETGAASLEQFF; DNA: TGTGCCAGCAGTGAGACAGGGGCCGCGAGTTTGGAGCAGTTCTTC
length: 13; V: TRBV25-1; D: .; size: few; J: TRBJ2-5; CDR3: CASSELVQETQYF; DNA: TGTGCCAGCAGTGAACTCGTCCAAGAGACCCAGTACTTC
length: 16; V: TRBV18; D: TRBD2; size: .; J: TRBJ2-7; CDR3: CASSPPGREGLNEQYF; DNA: TGTGCCAGCTCACCACCGGGGCGGGAGGGCCTTAACGAGCAGTACTTC
length: 12; V: TRBV20-1; D: .; size: .; J: TRBJ2-5; CDR3: CSAKLNQETQYF; DNA: TGCAGTGCCAAACTCAACCAAGAGACCCAGTACTTC
length: 15; V: TRBV7-3; D: .; size: .; J: TRBJ2-7; CDR3: CASSRTHHFPLEQYF; DNA: TGTGCCAGCAGCCGAACTCACCACTTCCCGCTCGAGCAGTACTTC
length: 14; V: TRBV11-2; D: TRBD1; size: .; J: TRBJ1-5; CDR3: CASSAGTAAQPQHF; DNA: TGTGCCAGCAGCGCCGGGACAGCAGCTCAGCCCCAGCATTTT
length: 15; V: TRBV2; D: .; size: few; J: TRBJ2-3; CDR3: CASHRGGRGTDTQYF; DNA: TGTGCCAGCCACCGAGGGGGGCGCGGCACAGATACGCAGTATTTT
length: 16; V: TRBV7-2; D: .; size: few; J: TRBJ1-2; CDR3: CASSSYDKTGTYGYTF; DNA: TGTGCCAGCAGCTCGTACGACAAAACAGGGACCTATGGCTACACCTTC
length: 15; V: TRBV7-2; D: TRBD2; size: .; J: TRBJ2-5; CDR3: CASSSQREGPETQYF; DNA: TGTGCCAGCAGCTCTCAGCGGGAGGGCCCTGAGACCCAGTACTTC
length: 16; V: TRBV24-1; D: TRBD2; size: .; J: TRBJ2-1; CDR3: CATSDPLAGVTSEQFF; DNA: TGTGCCACCAGTGATCCCCTAGCGGGAGTTACGAGTGAGCAGTTCTTC
length: 13; V: TRBV5-1; D: TRBD1; size: few; J: TRBJ2-7; CDR3: CASSVPDRAEQYF; DNA: TGCGCCAGCAGCGTACCAGACAGGGCCGAGCAGTACTTC
length: 15; V: TRBV6-5; D: .; size: .; J: TRBJ2-1; CDR3: CASSYSTRAYNEQFF; DNA: TGTGCCAGCAGTTACTCGACACGGGCCTACAATGAGCAGTTCTTC
length: 11; V: TRBV9; D: .; size: .; J: TRBJ1-1; CDR3: CASGGNTEAFF; DNA: TGTGCCTCCGGGGGGAACACTGAAGCTTTCTTT
length: 16; V: TRBV7-8; D: .; size: few; J: TRBJ1-3; CDR3: CASSLRTAGAGNTIYF; DNA: TGTGCCAGCAGCTTACGGACCGCAGGGGCTGGAAACACCATATATTTT
length: 17; V: TRBV7-2; D: .; size: .; J: TRBJ2-1; CDR3: CASSLVDGTLVNNEQFF; DNA: TGTGCCAGCAGCTTAGTGGATGGGACACTCGTCAATAATGAGCAGTTCTTC
length: 16; V: TRBV20-1; D: TRBD2; size: once; J: TRBJ2-5; CDR3: CSATINSGAQQETQYF; DNA: TGCAGTGCTACCATAAATAGCGGGGCACAGCAAGAGACCCAGTACTTC
length: 15; V: TRBV14; D: .; size: .; J: TRBJ1-1; CDR3: CASSQVLGGNTEAFF; DNA: TGTGCCAGCAGCCAAGTCTTAGGGGGTAACACTGAAGCTTTCTTT
length: 19; V: TRBV20-1; D: .; size: few; J: TRBJ1-1; CDR3: CSASPGSTERDPRNTEAFF; DNA: TGCAGTGCCTCCCCCGGCTCCACCGAAAGGGACCCTAGGAACACTGAAGCTTTCTTT
length: 13; V: TRBV19; D: TRBD1; size: .; J: TRBJ2-5; CDR3: CASKGGLEGTQYF; DNA: TGTGCCAGTAAAGGGGGCCTAGAGGGGACCCAGTACTTC
length: 14; V: TRBV5-1; D: .; size: .; J: TRBJ2-5; CDR3: CASSEGQTQETQYF; DNA: TGCGCCAGCAGCGAAGGACAGACCCAAGAGACCCAGTACTTC